This section outlines one T cell receptor (beta chain) sequence together with its context. The PCR ran on 60 Vbeta and 13 Jbeta primers. Assay: immunoSEQ multiplex PCR; the TCRdb copy retains only in-frame clones and omits some. The data hold tens of thousands of clones, with roughly 75% observed a single time. The data originate from a study of cytomegalovirus exposure and HLA in healthy donors. Germline V gene data show CDR1 as SGDLS and CDR2 as YYNGEE. This CDR3 has 20 amino acids. V was cut by 5 bases and J by 0 bases, with 26 bases left in between. The source is a woman in her 40s in good health and CMV-seronegative. Material: PBMCs. The rearrangement links TRBV9 to TRBJ2-2, with a tentative D call TRBD1 (9 bases). The CDR3 loop reads CASSRSGTGSLGANTGELFF. The CDR3 DNA reads TGTGCCAGCAGTCGTAGCGGGACAGGGTCTTTGGGCGCGAACACCGGGGAGCTGTTTTTT.